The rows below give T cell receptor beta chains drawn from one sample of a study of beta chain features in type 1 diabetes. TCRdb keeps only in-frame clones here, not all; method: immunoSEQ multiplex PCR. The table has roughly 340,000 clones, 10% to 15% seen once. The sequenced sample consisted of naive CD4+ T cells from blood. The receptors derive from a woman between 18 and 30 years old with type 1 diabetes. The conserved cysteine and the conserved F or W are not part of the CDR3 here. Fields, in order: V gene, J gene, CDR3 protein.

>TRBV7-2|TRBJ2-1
ASSPDHRGNEQF
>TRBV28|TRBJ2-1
ASRPGQGGYNEQF
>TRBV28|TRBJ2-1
ASRTSGYNEQF
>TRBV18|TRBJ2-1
ASSPADYNEQF
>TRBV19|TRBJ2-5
ASSHDKQETQY
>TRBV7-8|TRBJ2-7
ASSPHGGQQY
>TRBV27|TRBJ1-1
ASSFGGDTEAF
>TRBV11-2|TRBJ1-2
ASSLVGYRNRYT
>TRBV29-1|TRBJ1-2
SVVGVDRGGYT
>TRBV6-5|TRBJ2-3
ASSSTGTDTQY
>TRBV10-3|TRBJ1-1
AISQTGGSTEAF
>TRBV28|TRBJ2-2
ASSLATSGRVTGELF
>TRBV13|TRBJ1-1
ASARDRDTEAF
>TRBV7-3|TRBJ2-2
ASSALAGWDTGELF
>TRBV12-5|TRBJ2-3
ASGLPRDTQY
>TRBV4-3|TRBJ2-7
ASSQDTARREQY
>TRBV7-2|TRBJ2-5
ASSADREQTQY
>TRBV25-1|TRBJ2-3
ASTGIGGPTDTQY
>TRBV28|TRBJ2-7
ASSFSTAAYEQY
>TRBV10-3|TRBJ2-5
AISTQGQETQY
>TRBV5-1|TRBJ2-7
ASNPGGTYEQY
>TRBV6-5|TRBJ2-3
ASSYSYGTDTQY
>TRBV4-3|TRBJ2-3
ASSQRFSGGAADTQY
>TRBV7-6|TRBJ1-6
ASSVTVNSPLH
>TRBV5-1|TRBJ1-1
ASSPGDRNTEAF